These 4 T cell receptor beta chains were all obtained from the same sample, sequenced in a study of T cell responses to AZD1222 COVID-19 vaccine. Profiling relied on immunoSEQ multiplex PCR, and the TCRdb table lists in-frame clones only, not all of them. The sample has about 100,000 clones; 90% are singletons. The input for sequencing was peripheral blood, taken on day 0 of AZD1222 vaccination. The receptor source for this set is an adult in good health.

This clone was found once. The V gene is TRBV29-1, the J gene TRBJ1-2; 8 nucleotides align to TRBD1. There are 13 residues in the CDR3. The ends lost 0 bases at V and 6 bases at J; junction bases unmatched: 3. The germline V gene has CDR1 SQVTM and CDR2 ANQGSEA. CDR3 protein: CSVEEGDRNGYTF. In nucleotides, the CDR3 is TGCAGCGTTGAAGAGGGGGACAGGAATGGCTACACCTTC.

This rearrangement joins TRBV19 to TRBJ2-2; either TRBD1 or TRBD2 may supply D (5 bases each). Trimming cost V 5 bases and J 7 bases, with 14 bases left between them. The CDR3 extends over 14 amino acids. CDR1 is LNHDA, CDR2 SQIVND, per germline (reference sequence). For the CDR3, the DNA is TGTGCCAGTAGTTCCGGGACCCCTAGCGGGGAGCTGTTTTTT. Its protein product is CASSSGTPSGELFF. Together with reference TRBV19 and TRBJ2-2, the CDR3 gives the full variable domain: DGGITQSPKYLFRKEGQNVTLSCEQNLNHDAMYWYRQDPGQGLRLIYYSQIVNDFQKGDIAEGYSVSREKKESFPLTVTSAQKNPTAFYLCASSSGTPSGELFFGEGSRLTVL.

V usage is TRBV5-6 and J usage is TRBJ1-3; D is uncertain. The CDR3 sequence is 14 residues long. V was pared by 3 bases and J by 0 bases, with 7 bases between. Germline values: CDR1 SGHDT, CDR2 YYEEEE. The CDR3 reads CASSWTLSGNTIYF. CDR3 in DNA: TGTGCCAGCAGCTGGACCCTCTCTGGAAACACCATATATTTT.

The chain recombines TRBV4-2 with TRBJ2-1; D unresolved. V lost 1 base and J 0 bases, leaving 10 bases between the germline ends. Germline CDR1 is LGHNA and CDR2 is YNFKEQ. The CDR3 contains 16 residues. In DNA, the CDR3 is TGTGCCAGCAGCCAAGGGGAATTTAGCTCCTACAATGAGCAGTTCTTC. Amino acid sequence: CASSQGEFSSYNEQFF.